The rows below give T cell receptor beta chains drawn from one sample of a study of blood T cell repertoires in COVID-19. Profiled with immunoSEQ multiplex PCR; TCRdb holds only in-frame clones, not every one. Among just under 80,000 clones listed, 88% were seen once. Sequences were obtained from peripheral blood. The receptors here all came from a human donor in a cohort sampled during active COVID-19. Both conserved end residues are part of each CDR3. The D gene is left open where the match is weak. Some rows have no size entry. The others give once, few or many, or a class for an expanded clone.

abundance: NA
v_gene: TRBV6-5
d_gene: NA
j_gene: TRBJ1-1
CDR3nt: TGTGCCAGCAGTCAGACTGTGAACACTGAAGCTTTCTTT
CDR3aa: CASSQTVNTEAFF

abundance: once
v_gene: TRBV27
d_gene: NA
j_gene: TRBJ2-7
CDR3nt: TGTGCCAGCAGTTTATTCGGCGGCTACACTTACGAGCAGTACTTC
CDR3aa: CASSLFGGYTYEQYF

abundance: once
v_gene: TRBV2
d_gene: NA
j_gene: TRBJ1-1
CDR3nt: TGTGCCAGCAGTGATCACAGTATGAACACTGAAGCTTTCTTT
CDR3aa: CASSDHSMNTEAFF

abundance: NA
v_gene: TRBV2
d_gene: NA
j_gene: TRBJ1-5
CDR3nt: TGTGCCAGCAGTGAAGAAGGGGCAGGACAGCCCCAGCATTTT
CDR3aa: CASSEEGAGQPQHF

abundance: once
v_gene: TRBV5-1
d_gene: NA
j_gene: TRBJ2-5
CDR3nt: TGCGCCAGCAGCTTGGTAGATTGGTCAGGGGACGAGACCCAGTACTTC
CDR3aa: CASSLVDWSGDETQYF

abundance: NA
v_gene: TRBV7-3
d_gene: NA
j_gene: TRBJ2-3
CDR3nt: TGTGCCAGCAGCTTGACGGGGGGCTCAGATACGCAGTATTTT
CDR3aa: CASSLTGGSDTQYF

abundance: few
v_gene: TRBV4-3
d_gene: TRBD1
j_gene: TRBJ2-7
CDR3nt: TGCGCCAGCAGCCACAACTGGGACAGCCCTACCTACGAGCAGTACTTC
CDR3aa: CASSHNWDSPTYEQYF

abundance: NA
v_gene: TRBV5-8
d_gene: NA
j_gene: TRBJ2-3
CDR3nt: TGTGCCAGCAGCCGCAGCGGGCTCGGGGATACGCAGTATTTT
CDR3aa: CASSRSGLGDTQYF

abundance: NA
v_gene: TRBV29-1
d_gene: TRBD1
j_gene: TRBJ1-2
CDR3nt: TGCAGCGACTGGACAGGGGGCGAATCAGATGGCTACACCTTC
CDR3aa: CSDWTGGESDGYTF

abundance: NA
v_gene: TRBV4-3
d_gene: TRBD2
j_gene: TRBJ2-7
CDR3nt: TGCGCCAGCAGCCATTCCGCTAGCGGGGAAACCTACGAGCAGTACTTC
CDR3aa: CASSHSASGETYEQYF

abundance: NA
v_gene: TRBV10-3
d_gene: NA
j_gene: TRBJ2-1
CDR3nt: TGTGCCATCAGTGAGTCTTCCATGACAGGCAATGAGCAGTTCTTC
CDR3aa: CAISESSMTGNEQFF

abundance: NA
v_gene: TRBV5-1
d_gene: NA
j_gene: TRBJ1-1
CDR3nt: TGCGCCAGCAGCTGGGAACCACACAGGGTTACTGAAGCTTTCTTT
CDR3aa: CASSWEPHRVTEAFF

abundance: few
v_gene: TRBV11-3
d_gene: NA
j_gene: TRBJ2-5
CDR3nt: TGTGCCAGCAGCCTTTCGGGGGAAATGTGGGAGGAGACCCAGTACTTC
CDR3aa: CASSLSGEMWEETQYF

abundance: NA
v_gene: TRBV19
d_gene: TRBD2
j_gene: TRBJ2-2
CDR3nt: TGTGCCAGTAGTACCCTAGCGGACACCGGGGAGCTGTTTTTT
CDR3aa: CASSTLADTGELFF

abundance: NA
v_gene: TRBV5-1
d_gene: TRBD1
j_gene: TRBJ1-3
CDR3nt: TGCGCCAGCAGCTTAGGACAGGGTGCTGGAAACACCATATATTTT
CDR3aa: CASSLGQGAGNTIYF

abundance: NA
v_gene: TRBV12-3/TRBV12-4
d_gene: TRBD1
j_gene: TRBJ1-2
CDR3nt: TGTGCCAGCAGACCGACAGGGAACTATGGCTACACCTTC
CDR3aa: CASRPTGNYGYTF

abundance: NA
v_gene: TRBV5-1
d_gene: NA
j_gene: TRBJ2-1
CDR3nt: TGCGCCAGCAGCTTGGGCGGGTTGACCTACAATGAGCAGTTCTTC
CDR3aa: CASSLGGLTYNEQFF

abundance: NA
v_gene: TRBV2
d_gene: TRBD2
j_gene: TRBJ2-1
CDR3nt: TGTGCCAGTCGGACTAGCGGGAGCAGCGATGAGCAGTTCTTC
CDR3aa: CASRTSGSSDEQFF

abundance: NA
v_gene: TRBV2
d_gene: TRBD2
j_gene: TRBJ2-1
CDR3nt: TGTGCCAGCAGTGAACTAGCGGGGGTCAATGAGCAGTTCTTC
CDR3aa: CASSELAGVNEQFF

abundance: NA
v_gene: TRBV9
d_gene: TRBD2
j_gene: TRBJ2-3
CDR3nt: TGTGCCAGCAGCCGGACTAGCGGGGGGCCAATAGATACGCAGTATTTT
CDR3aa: CASSRTSGGPIDTQYF

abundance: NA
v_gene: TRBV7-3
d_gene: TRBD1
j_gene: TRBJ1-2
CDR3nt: TGTGCCAGCAGCCACTTCGACAGGGGAGGCTACACCTTC
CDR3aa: CASSHFDRGGYTF

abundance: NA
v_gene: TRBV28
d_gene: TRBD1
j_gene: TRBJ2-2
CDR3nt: TGTGCCAGCAGCCTGACAGGGAAGTACGCGAACACCGGGGAGCTGTTTTTT
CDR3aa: CASSLTGKYANTGELFF

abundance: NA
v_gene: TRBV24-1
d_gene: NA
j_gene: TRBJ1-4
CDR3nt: TGTGCCACCAGTGAGGGAGGGAGATCTAATGAAAAACTGTTTTTT
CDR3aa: CATSEGGRSNEKLFF

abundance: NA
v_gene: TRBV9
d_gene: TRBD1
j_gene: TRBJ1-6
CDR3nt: TGTGCCAGCAGCGTAGAGGGGACAGTGGCCTATAATTCACCCCTCCACTTT
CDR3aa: CASSVEGTVAYNSPLHF

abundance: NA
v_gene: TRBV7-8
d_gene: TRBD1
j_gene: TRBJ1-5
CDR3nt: TGTGCCAGCAGCCTTTTACAGGGGGGTCAGCCCCAGCATTTT
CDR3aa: CASSLLQGGQPQHF

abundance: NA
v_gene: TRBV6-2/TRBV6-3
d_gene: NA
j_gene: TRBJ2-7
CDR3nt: TGTGCCAGCAGTACTGATAGGAGGTACGAGCAGTACTTC
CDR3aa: CASSTDRRYEQYF

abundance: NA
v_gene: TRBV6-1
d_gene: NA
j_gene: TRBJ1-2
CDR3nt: TGTGCCAGCAGTGATCAGAAAAACTATGGCTACACCTTC
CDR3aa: CASSDQKNYGYTF

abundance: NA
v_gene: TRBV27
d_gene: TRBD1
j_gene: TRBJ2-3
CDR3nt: TGTGCCAGCACGGCCGTGACAGGGGGCACAGATACGCAGTATTTT
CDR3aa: CASTAVTGGTDTQYF

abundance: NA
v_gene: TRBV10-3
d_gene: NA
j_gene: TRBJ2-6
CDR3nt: TGTGCCATCACAGTCCTTAGGACACCCAAGTTCCCTGGGGCCAACGTCCTGACTTTC
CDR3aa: CAITVLRTPKFPGANVLTF

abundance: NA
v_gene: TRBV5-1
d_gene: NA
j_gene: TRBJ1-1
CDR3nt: TGCGCCAGCAGCCTAGGACTCAACACTGAAGCTTTCTTT
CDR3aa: CASSLGLNTEAFF

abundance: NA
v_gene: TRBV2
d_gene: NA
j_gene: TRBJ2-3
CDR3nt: TGTGCCAGCTTATCTGGACTCACAACAGATACGCAGTATTTT
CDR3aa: CASLSGLTTDTQYF

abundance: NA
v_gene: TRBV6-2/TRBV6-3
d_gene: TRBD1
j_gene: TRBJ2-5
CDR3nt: TGTGCCAGCACCCCCTTATGGGGGCAGGGGGAAGAGACCCAGTACTTC
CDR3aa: CASTPLWGQGEETQYF

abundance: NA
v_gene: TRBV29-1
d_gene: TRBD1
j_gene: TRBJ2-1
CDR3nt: TGCAGCGTTGGAGCCGGTTTAGGGACAGGGGAGTTCTTC
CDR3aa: CSVGAGLGTGEFF

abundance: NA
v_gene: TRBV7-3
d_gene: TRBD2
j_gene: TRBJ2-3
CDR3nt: TGTGCCAGCAGCGCCTCGGGACTAGCGGGAGGGCCCGGTACGCAGTATTTT
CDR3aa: CASSASGLAGGPGTQYF

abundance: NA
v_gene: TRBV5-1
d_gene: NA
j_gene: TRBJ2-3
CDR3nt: TGCGCCAGCAGCCCCGGACACGGTACGGGCACAGATACGCAGTATTTT
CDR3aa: CASSPGHGTGTDTQYF

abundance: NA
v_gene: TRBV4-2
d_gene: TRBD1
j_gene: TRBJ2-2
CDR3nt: TGTGCCAGCAGCCAAAGAGGGGAACAGGGGTGGTCCGGGGAGCTGTTTTTT
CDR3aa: CASSQRGEQGWSGELFF

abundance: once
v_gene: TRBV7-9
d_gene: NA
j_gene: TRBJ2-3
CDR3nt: TGTGCAGCCCAGGGACTGTATAGTTCAGATACGCAGTATTTT
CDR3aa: CAAQGLYSSDTQYF

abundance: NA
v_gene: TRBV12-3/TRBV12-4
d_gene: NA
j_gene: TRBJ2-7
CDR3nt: TGTGCCAGCAGTTTAAGGGGGTTGGAGCAGTACTTC
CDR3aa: CASSLRGLEQYF

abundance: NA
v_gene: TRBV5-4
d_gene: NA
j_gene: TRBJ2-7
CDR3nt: TGTGCCAGCAGTCCCGGACACCCTAACACCTACGAGCAGTACTTC
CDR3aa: CASSPGHPNTYEQYF

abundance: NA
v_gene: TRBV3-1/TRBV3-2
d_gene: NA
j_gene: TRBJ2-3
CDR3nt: TGTGCCAGCAGCCAACGTTCGAACTGCACAGATACGCAGTATTTT
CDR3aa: CASSQRSNCTDTQYF

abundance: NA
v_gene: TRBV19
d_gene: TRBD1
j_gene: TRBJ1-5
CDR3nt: TGTGCCAGTACCTCGGACAGGGGGCATAACAATCAGCCCCAGCATTTT
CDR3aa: CASTSDRGHNNQPQHF

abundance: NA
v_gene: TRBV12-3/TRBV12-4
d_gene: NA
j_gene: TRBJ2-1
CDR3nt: TGTGCCAGCAGCGTAATTAGTGAGCAGTTCTTC
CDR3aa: CASSVISEQFF

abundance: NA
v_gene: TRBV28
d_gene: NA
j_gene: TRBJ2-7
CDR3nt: TGTGCCAGCAGTTTAACAGGGCGAGAGCAGTACTTC
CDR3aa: CASSLTGREQYF

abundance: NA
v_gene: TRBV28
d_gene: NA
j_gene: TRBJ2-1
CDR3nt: TGTGCCAGCAGTCCCACTGCAAGCGGCCTCTACAATGAGCAGTTCTTC
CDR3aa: CASSPTASGLYNEQFF

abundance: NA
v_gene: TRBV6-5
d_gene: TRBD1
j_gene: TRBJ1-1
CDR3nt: TGTGCCAGCAGTAAACCCGGGACAGGGGGCACTGAAGCTTTCTTT
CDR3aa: CASSKPGTGGTEAFF

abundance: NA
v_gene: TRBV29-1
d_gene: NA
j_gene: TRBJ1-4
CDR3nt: TGCAGCGTTCTGACTACGTTAAGCGACTTTTTTTTT
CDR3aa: CSVLTTLSDFFF

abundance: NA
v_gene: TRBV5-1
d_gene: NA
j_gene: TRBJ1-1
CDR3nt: TGCGCCAGCAGCTCACAGATGAACACTGAAGCTTTCTTT
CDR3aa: CASSSQMNTEAFF

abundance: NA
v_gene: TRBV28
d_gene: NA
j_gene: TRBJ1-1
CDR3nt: TGTGCCAGCAGTTTGGAGGGTAGTGGCACTGAAGCTTTCTTT
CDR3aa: CASSLEGSGTEAFF

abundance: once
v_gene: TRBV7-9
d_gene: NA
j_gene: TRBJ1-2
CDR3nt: TGTGCCAGCAGCTGGAACTTACGACAGGTTGGGAACTATGGCTACACCTTC
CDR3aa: CASSWNLRQVGNYGYTF

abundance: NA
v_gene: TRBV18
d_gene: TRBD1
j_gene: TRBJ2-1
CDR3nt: TGTGCCAGCTCCCGACAGGGCAATGAGCAGTTCTTC
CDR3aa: CASSRQGNEQFF

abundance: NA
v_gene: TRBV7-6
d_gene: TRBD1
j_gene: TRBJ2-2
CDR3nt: TGTGCCAGCAGCCATTCTGGACAGGCTTTTATAACCGGGGAGCTGTTTTTT
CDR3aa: CASSHSGQAFITGELFF

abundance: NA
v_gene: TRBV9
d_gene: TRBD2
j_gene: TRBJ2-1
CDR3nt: TGTGCCAGCAGCGTTACCGGGACTAGCGGGAGGAATGAGCAGTTCTTC
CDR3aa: CASSVTGTSGRNEQFF

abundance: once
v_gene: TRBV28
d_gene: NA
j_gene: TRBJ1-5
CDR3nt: TGTGCCAGCAGTTCTGACCAGGGATATAGCAATCAGCCCCAGCATTTT
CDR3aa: CASSSDQGYSNQPQHF

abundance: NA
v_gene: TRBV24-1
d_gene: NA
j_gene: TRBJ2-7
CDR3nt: TGTGCCACCAGTGATGAGAGGGGACAATGGGCAGGACGGAGTCGGTACGAGCAGTACTTC
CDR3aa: CATSDERGQWAGRSRYEQYF

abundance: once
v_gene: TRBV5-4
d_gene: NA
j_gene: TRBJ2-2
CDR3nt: TGTGCCAGCAGCTTGGACGGGTCTGGGGAGCTGTTTTTT
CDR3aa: CASSLDGSGELFF